This T cell receptor (beta chain) was obtained from a study of shared clonotypes between healthy human individuals. About the research overall: Per donor, three plates held CD4 naive cells, three held CD4 memory, two held CD8 naive and one held CD8 memory.

Data came from immunoSEQ multiplex PCR; TCRdb stores just in-frame clones and leaves some out. The table lists about 2.4 million clones, 80% to 95% of them singletons. With regard to this clone: Its specificity is unknown.

The CDR3 totals 14 residues. Trimming removed 2 bases from V and 7 bases from J, with 13 bases in between. Germline V gene lookup returns CDR1 SGHRS and CDR2 YFSETQ. Overall study results and limits: Roughly 5% of naive CD4 clonotypes were common to several donors.

The sample consisted of naive CD4+ T cells from PBMCs. Described subset: CD45RA+ positively selected. The chain employs TRBV5-1 and TRBJ1-5; D not certain. This TCR was recovered from a man aged 18 to 29 in good health. Some clones in this sample may be carry-over from other donors' samples. The CDR3, as DNA: TGCGCCAGCAGCTTTTCGGCCGAATCGCAGCCCCAGCATTTT. This encodes CASSFSAESQPQHF.